This section outlines one TCR beta chain sequence together with its context. Its target is not known. This sample is part of a study of T-cell memory formation after mild COVID-19. Study outcomes and limitations: There were some responding clones in pre-infection memory, which suggested that cross-reactive memory had joined.

The CDR3 runs to 15 residues. Trimming left V 7 bases short and J 5 bases short, with 19 bases between. TCRdb ran MiXCR on the 5' RACE reads and lists one entry per CDR3 protein. The repertoire includes 100,000 to 120,000 distinct CDR3 sequences, about a sixth of them detected once, and around 5.1% sits in the top ten. The TCR was taken from a man younger than 35 who had mild COVID-19 (a few samples of this study predate the infection). Cell type and time point are not known. The chain carries TRBV12-3 or TRBV12-4 and TRBJ2-3; TRBD2 might be the D (5 bases). Sequencing was carried out using PBMCs or a T cell subset sorted from them (not recorded which). CDR3 nucleotide sequence: TGTGCCAGCACCACCGGGGATAGCCCGGGAGATACGCAGTATTTT. Residues: CASTTGDSPGDTQYF.